These T cell receptor beta chains were read from a single sample in a study of CD8 T cells in Susac syndrome. TCRdb re-derived calls from the immunoSEQ multiplex PCR reads in MiXCR, one entry per CDR3 protein. The table has 100,000 to 150,000 distinct CDR3 sequences, about 95% seen once; the top ten hold around 0.27%. The sequencing input was CD8+ T cells from PBMCs. These receptors originate from a human donor with Susac syndrome. Both conserved end residues are part of each CDR3. Each record gives: CDR3 DNA, CDR3 protein, D gene, J gene, clone size, V gene. D genes are given only for firm matches. Clone size is not always given. Where it is, it says once, few, many or a class for expanded clones.

TGTGCCAGCAGTTACTCAGGACTAGCGGGGGAGTACAATGAGCAGTTCTTC | CASSYSGLAGEYNEQFF | TRBD2 | TRBJ2-1 | NA | TRBV6-5
TGCAGCATGATCCCGGGACTAGCGGCCAACAATGAGCAGTTCTTC | CSMIPGLAANNEQFF | TRBD2 | TRBJ2-1 | NA | TRBV29-1
TGTGCCAGCAGTGATGACCTTACAGTCAACACTGAAGCTTTCTTT | CASSDDLTVNTEAFF | NA | TRBJ1-1 | NA | TRBV2
TGTGCCAGCAGCGTAGCTACAGGGGAGACCTATGGCTACACCTTC | CASSVATGETYGYTF | TRBD1 | TRBJ1-2 | NA | TRBV9
TGTGCCAGCAGCCCCCCTGGCCCCTACAATGAGCAGTTCTTC | CASSPPGPYNEQFF | NA | TRBJ2-1 | NA | TRBV7-3
TGCAGTGCTAGAGGGCAGGGGGATGAAAATCAGCCCCAGCATTTT | CSARGQGDENQPQHF | TRBD1 | TRBJ1-5 | NA | TRBV20-1
TGTGCCAGCAGCTCGATCCTGGGACAGGAGTCCTACAATGAGCAGTTCTTC | CASSSILGQESYNEQFF | TRBD1 | TRBJ2-1 | NA | TRBV11-2
TGCAGTGCTAGAGATCCCAATGGGGCGGTCTCCTACGAGCAGTACTTC | CSARDPNGAVSYEQYF | NA | TRBJ2-7 | NA | TRBV20-1
TGTGCCAGCAGACCCGAGACAAGACAGAGTAATTCACCCCTCCACTTT | CASRPETRQSNSPLHF | NA | TRBJ1-6 | once | TRBV7-9
TGTGCCACCAGTGATTGGACCGACAATGAGCAGTTCTTC | CATSDWTDNEQFF | NA | TRBJ2-1 | NA | TRBV24-1
TGCGCCAGCAGGCACCCGGGACAGGGTGCGCAGAACACTGAAGCTTTCTTT | CASRHPGQGAQNTEAFF | TRBD1 | TRBJ1-1 | few | TRBV5-1
TGTGCCAGCAGTTTAGAAGCGGGGATCACAGATACGCAGTATTTT | CASSLEAGITDTQYF | TRBD2 | TRBJ2-3 | NA | TRBV12-3/TRBV12-4
TGCGCCAGCAGCCAATCCCGGGACAGTTCCTACGAGCAGTACTTC | CASSQSRDSSYEQYF | TRBD1 | TRBJ2-7 | NA | TRBV4-1
TGTGCCAGCAGGAAGGACATCCCCTACGAGCAGTACTTC | CASRKDIPYEQYF | NA | TRBJ2-7 | NA | TRBV12-3/TRBV12-4
TGTGCCAGCAGTGAAGAGGTGGGGTACGAGCAGTACTTC | CASSEEVGYEQYF | NA | TRBJ2-7 | NA | TRBV6-4
TGTGCCAGCAGTTTGGACGGGGGTTCCACCTACGAGCAGTACTTC | CASSLDGGSTYEQYF | NA | TRBJ2-7 | once | TRBV27
TGCAGCGTTGAAGCCATCTCGAGGGGGCTCGATACGCAGTATTTT | CSVEAISRGLDTQYF | TRBD1 | TRBJ2-3 | NA | TRBV29-1
TGTGCCAGCAGCCACCTGGCTAACACTGAAGCTTTCTTT | CASSHLANTEAFF | NA | TRBJ1-1 | NA | TRBV27
TGTGCCAGCAGCGTAGCAGGGACCTCCTACAATGAGCAGTTCTTC | CASSVAGTSYNEQFF | NA | TRBJ2-1 | NA | TRBV9
TGTGCCAGCAGCGTGACAGGCTACTCCTACGAGCAGTACTTC | CASSVTGYSYEQYF | NA | TRBJ2-7 | NA | TRBV9
TGTGCCAGCAGCGCCCCACGTCGTGGGGCCTACAATGAGCAGTTCTTC | CASSAPRRGAYNEQFF | NA | TRBJ2-1 | NA | TRBV9
TGTGCCAGTAGTCTCTCGACTAACGCCGGGCAGTACTTC | CASSLSTNAGQYF | NA | TRBJ2-7 | NA | TRBV19
TGTGCCAGCAAAGCCCGGGGGCTCGGTAATGAGCAGTTCTTC | CASKARGLGNEQFF | NA | TRBJ2-1 | NA | TRBV6-6
TGTGCCACCAGTGACCTCCTGACAGGGTTTAATTCACCCCTCCACTTT | CATSDLLTGFNSPLHF | TRBD1 | TRBJ1-6 | NA | TRBV24-1
TGTGCCAGCAGCTTAAGGGCGGGGCTCCACAATGAGCAGTTCTTC | CASSLRAGLHNEQFF | NA | TRBJ2-1 | NA | TRBV7-2
TGTGCCAGCAGCTTATCAGGGGGAGGTAGCAATCAGCCCCAGCATTTT | CASSLSGGGSNQPQHF | TRBD1 | TRBJ1-5 | NA | TRBV7-3
TGCGCCAGCAGCCCCATAACGGCGGCTGGGGAAAAACTGTTTTTT | CASSPITAAGEKLFF | NA | TRBJ1-4 | NA | TRBV4-1
TGTGCCAGCAGCCCGGAATTCGGGACTGAAGAGACCCAGTACTTC | CASSPEFGTEETQYF | NA | TRBJ2-5 | NA | TRBV4-2
TGCAGCGTTGATCCGCGGGAAAACTATGGCTACACCTTC | CSVDPRENYGYTF | NA | TRBJ1-2 | NA | TRBV29-1
TGCAGCGTTTCGAAGGGTCTGAACACTGAAGCTTTCTTT | CSVSKGLNTEAFF | NA | TRBJ1-1 | NA | TRBV29-1
TGCAGCGTTGAAAGGCCTAGCTATGGCTACACCTTC | CSVERPSYGYTF | NA | TRBJ1-2 | NA | TRBV29-1
TGTGCCAGCAGCCTATGGACAGGGGGAGAGCAGTTCTTC | CASSLWTGGEQFF | TRBD1 | TRBJ2-1 | once | TRBV14
TGTGCCAGCAGCTTGTCCCCGGGCCCCTACGGGGCGGGCGAGACCCAGTACTTC | CASSLSPGPYGAGETQYF | NA | TRBJ2-5 | NA | TRBV13
TGTGCCAGCAGCCAAGGGAGACAGGTCAATTCACCCCTCCACTTT | CASSQGRQVNSPLHF | NA | TRBJ1-6 | NA | TRBV14
TGTGCCAGCAGAGAAGGGGGCAGCCGCTCTGGGGCCAACGTCCTGACTTTC | CASREGGSRSGANVLTF | TRBD1 | TRBJ2-6 | NA | TRBV9
TGTGCCAGCAGCGACCCCGACTTGGGGGAGACCCAGTACTTC | CASSDPDLGETQYF | NA | TRBJ2-5 | NA | TRBV9
TGCAGCGTTGATACAGGGATACCCTACGAGCAGTACTTC | CSVDTGIPYEQYF | NA | TRBJ2-7 | NA | TRBV29-1
TGTGCCAGCTCGCCCCGGGGGGCCGAGTACGAGCAGTACTTC | CASSPRGAEYEQYF | NA | TRBJ2-7 | NA | TRBV18
TGTGCCAGCAGTTCAGCGGCGAGCACAGATACGCAGTATTTT | CASSSAASTDTQYF | NA | TRBJ2-3 | once | TRBV6-2/TRBV6-3
TGTGCCAGCAGCTCCAACAGGGAAACTAATGAAAAACTGTTTTTT | CASSSNRETNEKLFF | NA | TRBJ1-4 | NA | TRBV7-9
TGCGCCAGCAGCCAGGGGTCGGGGGGAACCTACGAGCAGTACTTC | CASSQGSGGTYEQYF | TRBD2 | TRBJ2-7 | NA | TRBV4-3
TGTGCCAGCAGTTGGGGTCCTGAAGCTTTCTTT | CASSWGPEAFF | NA | TRBJ1-1 | NA | TRBV6-5
TGTGCCAGCAGCCCTTACGCCACAGATACGCAGTATTTT | CASSPYATDTQYF | NA | TRBJ2-3 | NA | TRBV11-2
TGTGCCAGCAGCTTATCGGACCCGAACTATGGCTACACCTTC | CASSLSDPNYGYTF | NA | TRBJ1-2 | NA | TRBV7-9
TGTGCCAGCAGCTCCCCCGACACCTCCAATCAGCCCCAGCATTTT | CASSSPDTSNQPQHF | NA | TRBJ1-5 | NA | TRBV6-6
TGCAGCCTTGAAGGGGAGGGGAACACTGAAGCTTTCTTT | CSLEGEGNTEAFF | NA | TRBJ1-1 | NA | TRBV29-1
TGTGCCAGCAGCGTAAGAGGGGGGCAACTAATTAATGAGCAGTTCTTC | CASSVRGGQLINEQFF | NA | TRBJ2-1 | once | TRBV9
TGTGCCAGCAGCCTAGAGTTGGTGAACACTGAAGCTTTCTTT | CASSLELVNTEAFF | NA | TRBJ1-1 | NA | TRBV14
TGCGCCAGCAGCCAAGATGGACAGGACAGCTGGGAGCAGTACTTC | CASSQDGQDSWEQYF | TRBD1 | TRBJ2-7 | NA | TRBV4-3
TGCAGTGCGTGGACGGGGACCTACGAGCAGTACTTC | CSAWTGTYEQYF | NA | TRBJ2-7 | NA | TRBV20-1
TGTGCCAGCAGCTACGGGGACAATGAGCAGTTCTTC | CASSYGDNEQFF | NA | TRBJ2-1 | once | TRBV5-4